This TCR beta chain derives from a study of T cells in Graves' hyperthyroidism and ophthalmopathy (dated by TCRdb to about 2019). Regarding the study in general: Peripheral blood was collected at initial diagnosis, before any treatment. TCR V-J signatures able to tell the groups apart were searched for in a discovery cohort of approximately 95 patients, of whom 43 had Graves' ophthalmopathy and roughly 57 had stable Graves' hyperthyroidism. Whether ophthalmopathy could be predicted prospectively was tested in an independent validation cohort made up of roughly 20 hyperthyroidism patients plus 17 patients who later progressed to ophthalmopathy. The 90 to 100 discovery patients were randomly split 7:3 into training and test sets. In addition, the study compared T-cell repertoires in thyroid tissue and in blood from about 6 Graves' hyperthyroidism patients. Once sampling was done, hyperthyroidism patients were given methimazole at a starting dose of 30 mg daily, whereas ophthalmopathy patients were given high-dose intravenous methylprednisolone. TCR Vbeta CDR3 sequencing of approximately 140 peripheral blood samples (roughly 43 ophthalmopathy, roughly 72 hyperthyroidism and approximately 17 progressor patients) is reported in the paper.

Results the study describes overall, beyond this receptor: No statistical method was used to set the sample size in advance, and investigators knew the group allocation. In validation, the model predicted progression to ophthalmopathy with approximately 69% sensitivity and around 72% specificity, a median of 6.5 months before onset. Most expanded thyroid clonotypes (frequency above 0.001) were also detected in blood, suggesting blood repertoires may reflect thyroid immune responses. A 13 V-J signature model separated ophthalmopathy from stable hyperthyroidism, with nearly 90% sensitivity and roughly 81% specificity in cross-validation and 80%/75% in testing.

This clonotype was detected only a few times. No antigen is known for it. No qualities accompany the bases; no much larger clone lies one base away. As encoded in the germline V gene, CDR1 is SGHRS while CDR2 is YFSETQ. The CDR3 sequence holds 18 residues, the cysteine and phenylalanine included. The sequence is cut down to CDR3 DNA, 54 bases in frame from base 1. The junction shows trimming of 4 bases on V and 0 bases on J, plus 19 bases between the germline ends. Amplification of TCR beta CDR3 regions was carried out from RNA transcripts. The TCR CDR3 was subjected to a first round of RT-PCR using the HTBI primer set and the Qiagen OneStep RT-PCR kit. Libraries were constructed in a second round of multiplex PCR, after which size selection and purification were performed. Sequencing of the libraries was done on an Illumina HiSeq2000 using paired-end 100 bp reads. The original methods were these. Raw data were processed with SOAPnuke, discarding reads with adapters, uncalled bases, mean Phred below 15, or no exact constant-primer or identifier match. COPE v1.2.5 was used to merge the high-quality paired reads, and each unique nucleotide sequence was defined as a clonotype. MiTCR v1.1 was used to align the clonotypes against IMGT TRBV, TRBD and TRBJ reference segments. The analysis was restricted to V-J combinations with a frequency above 0.0001, which together covered roughly 99% of the repertoires. The TCS score was defined as F50 (clonal expansion) divided by E x V (chaos), with BLOSUM62-based TCRdist calculated between CDR3 peptides within each V-J. Welch's t-statistics and random forest reduced several hundred V-J features to fewer than 15, which were used in a naive Bayes classifier (R e1071). The public reads were quality trimmed at Q25 with fastp and then assembled into clones with MiXCR by TCRdb, keeping productive beta chains. Rows merge per CDR3 protein into single entries with the most common DNA and genes. The V and J calls come from TCRdb's annotation, not from the publication. Counted in this sample were hundreds of thousands of distinct CDR3 sequences; 18% of them appeared once. Clones ranked in the top ten supply 16% of the sample.

Hyperthyroidism patients were newly diagnosed, with disease duration under 2 months, and aged 18 to 65 years. Exclusion was applied to patients with uncontrolled infections, other autoimmune diseases, pregnancy or lactation. Diagnoses relied on clinical symptoms, serum thyroxine and TRAb, thyroid ultrasound and orbital computed tomography. For progressor patients, blood was drawn at the first diagnosis of hyperthyroidism, before any ophthalmopathy symptoms had appeared. PBMCs were isolated from 8 to 10 ml of fresh peripheral blood by Ficoll-Paque density gradient centrifugation. Progressor patients were defined as those initially diagnosed with Graves' hyperthyroidism in whom ophthalmopathy developed during follow-up. Total RNA was extracted using Trizol reagent, and RNA quality was assessed on an Agilent 2100 Bioanalyzer.

Sequenced input: blood. The TCR originated in a woman aged 50 to 60 with Graves' hyperthyroidism that later progressed to Graves' ophthalmopathy. The chain employs TRBV5-1 and TRBJ1-4; the D gene is possibly TRBD1, with 5 bases matching. The nucleotide sequence is given as TGCGCCAGCAGCAACCCGACAGACTACCCCGCAACTAATGAAAAACTGTTTTTT. This is translated as CASSNPTDYPATNEKLFF.